These 31 T cell receptor beta chains were all obtained from the same sample, sequenced in a study of blood T cell repertoires in COVID-19. The assay was immunoSEQ multiplex PCR, and TCRdb's table has in-frame clones only and misses some. The table shows more than 75,000 clones, with more than 70% occurring only once. The sequencing input was peripheral blood. The receptor set was obtained from a man in his fifties with COVID-19, enrolled during active disease.

The chain combines TRBV7-3 with TRBJ2-2; 9 bases are a match to TRBD1. The germline CDR1 and CDR2 sequences are SGHTA and FQGTGA. Unmatched junction bases numbered 4, after V lost 5 bases and J lost 9 bases. This CDR3 comprises 13 residues. This chain's CDR3 is CASSATGGRELFF. Here the CDR3 DNA reads TGTGCCAGCAGCGCTACAGGGGGCAGGGAGCTGTTTTTT.

The chain's CDR3 is CASSINTYGYTF. CDR3 nucleotide sequence: TGTGCCAGTAGTATCAACACCTATGGCTACACCTTC. This chain joins TRBV19 and TRBJ1-2; D is unresolved. Germline assignment: CDR1 LNHDA and CDR2 SQIVND (reference sequence). The CDR3 extends over 12 amino acids. The V end was cut by 3 bases, the J end by 4 bases, with 6 bases between. Full variable domain (outside the CDR3, taken from reference TRBV19 and TRBJ1-2): DGGITQSPKYLFRKEGQNVTLSCEQNLNHDAMYWYRQDPGQGLRLIYYSQIVNDFQKGDIAEGYSVSREKKESFPLTVTSAQKNPTAFYLCASSINTYGYTFGSGTRLTVV.

The chain joins TRBV7-3 to TRBJ2-2; TRBD2 might be the D (5 bases). V lost 5 bases and J 2 bases, leaving 12 bases between the germline ends. Germline-derived CDR1 and CDR2 are SGHTA and FQGTGA. CDR3 size: 15 residues. CDR3 sequence: CASSLGLANTGELFF. In DNA, the CDR3 is TGTGCCAGCAGCCTAGGTCTAGCTAACACCGGGGAGCTGTTTTTT.

V usage is TRBV7-2 and J usage is TRBJ1-5; no definite D call. The CDR3 contains 12 residues. Germline V gives CDR1 SGHTA, CDR2 FQGNSA. V was cut by 1 base and J by 7 bases, with 5 bases left in between. The CDR3 protein is CASSLDRQPQHF. CDR3 nucleotide sequence: TGTGCCAGCAGCTTAGATCGGCAGCCCCAGCATTTT.

The chain joins TRBV2 to TRBJ2-2, with TRBD2 as a possible D gene (5 bases). V lost 7 bases to trimming and J lost 7 bases, with 13 bases between them. CDR3 size: 13 residues. Per germline, CDR1 SNHLY and CDR2 FYNNEI. This CDR3 reads CASTRGFGGELFF. Written as DNA, the CDR3 is TGTGCCAGCACTCGGGGTTTTGGCGGGGAGCTGTTTTTT.

V usage is TRBV7-3 and J usage is TRBJ2-5; D is unclear. Per the germline V gene, CDR1 is SGHTA and CDR2 is FQGTGA. This CDR3 is built from 13 residues. The V and J ends lost 6 bases and 3 bases respectively, with 11 bases between them. The CDR3 here is CASSSTPEETQYF. The CDR3 DNA sequence: TGTGCCAGCAGTTCTACCCCGGAAGAGACCCAGTACTTC.

The chain is built from TRBV5-8 and TRBJ1-4; 7 bases line up with TRBD1. Germline V gene lookup returns CDR1 SGHTS and CDR2 YDEGEE. V gave up 3 bases and J gave up 6 bases; unmatched junction bases: 8. This CDR3 is 15 amino acids long. The CDR3 loop is CASSYRQGGDEKLFF. The DNA of the CDR3 is TGTGCCAGCAGCTACCGACAGGGTGGGGATGAAAAACTGTTTTTT. The full variable domain, completed using reference TRBV5-8 and TRBJ1-4, is EAGVTQSPTHLIKTRGQQATLRCSPISGHTSVYWYQQALGLGLQFLLWYDEGEERNRGNFPPRFSGRQFPNYSSELNVNALELEDSALYLCASSYRQGGDEKLFFGSGTQLSVL.

The chain recombines TRBV6-5 with TRBJ1-6; TRBD1 agrees at 10 bases. The CDR3 totals 15 residues. Unmatched junction bases numbered 4, after V lost 2 bases and J lost 9 bases. Germline V lookup: CDR1 MNHEY, CDR2 SVGAGI. CDR3 sequence (DNA): TGTGCCAGCAGTTACGACAGGGGGCTGGGTTCACCCCTCCACTTT. It translates to CASSYDRGLGSPLHF.

The rearrangement uses TRBV18 and TRBJ2-5; D is ambiguous. The length of the CDR3 is 13 residues. Germline CDR1 reads KGHSH; CDR2 reads LQKENI. Trimming removed 0 bases at V and 3 bases at J, with 5 bases between. For the CDR3, the DNA is TGTGCCAGCTCACCACCGGTAGAAGAGACCCAGTACTTC. This gives the protein CASSPPVEETQYF.

J is TRBJ1-6 and V is TRBV12-3 or TRBV12-4; 7 bases map to TRBD1. CDR3 length: 13 amino acids. With V trimmed by 5 bases and J by 14 bases, 9 bases remained unmatched. In DNA form, the CDR3 reads TGTGCCAGCAGTGGATGGGACAGTCTCACCCTCCACTTT. This translates into CASSGWDSLTLHF.

The gene calls are TRBV28 and TRBJ2-7; D possibly corresponds to TRBD1 (7 bases). The CDR3 spans 17 residues. Per the germline V gene, CDR1 is MDHEN and CDR2 is SYDVKM. The V end was cut by 3 bases, the J end by 1 base, with 19 bases between. The CDR3 sequence: CASSFPTEGQPSYEQYF. The CDR3 region has the DNA TGTGCCAGCAGTTTCCCCACGGAGGGACAGCCTTCCTACGAGCAGTACTTC.

J is TRBJ2-5 and V is TRBV2; a weak D match, TRBD1 (6 bases). Germline lookup yields CDR1 SNHLY and CDR2 FYNNEI. This CDR3 is 15 amino acids long. V dropped 5 bases and J dropped 2 bases, with 15 bases sitting between them. CDR3 loop: CASSLTGNGQETQYF. The CDR3 DNA sequence: TGTGCCAGCAGTCTCACAGGGAACGGGCAAGAGACCCAGTACTTC. Drawing the rest from reference TRBV2 and TRBJ2-5, the complete variable domain is EPEVTQTPSHQVTQMGQEVILRCVPISNHLYFYWYRQILGQKVEFLVSFYNNEISEKSEIFDDQFSVERPDGSNFTLKIRSTKLEDSAMYFCASSLTGNGQETQYFGPGTRLLVL.

This CDR3 reads CASNSLGGTSNQPQHF. The DNA for the CDR3 is TGTGCCAGTAACTCCCTAGGCGGGACTAGCAATCAGCCCCAGCATTTT. The gene calls are TRBV19 and TRBJ1-5; a weak D match, TRBD1 (5 bases). The CDR3 contains 16 residues. The ends were cut back, 7 bases at V and 0 bases at J, with 16 bases in the middle. The germline V gene has CDR1 LNHDA and CDR2 SQIVND (reference sequence). The variable domain in full, completed from reference TRBV19 and TRBJ1-5, reads DGGITQSPKYLFRKEGQNVTLSCEQNLNHDAMYWYRQDPGQGLRLIYYSQIVNDFQKGDIAEGYSVSREKKESFPLTVTSAQKNPTAFYLCASNSLGGTSNQPQHFGDGTRLSIL.

The CDR3 sequence: CASSPPGQGVRGNEQFF. The DNA for the CDR3 is TGTGCCAGCTCACCACCCGGACAGGGGGTTAGGGGCAATGAGCAGTTCTTC. The genes are TRBV18 and TRBJ2-1; TRBD1 aligns across 10 bases. CDR1 KGHSH and CDR2 LQKENI come from the germline V gene. V lost 0 bases, J lost 6 bases, and 8 bases stayed unmatched. This CDR3 has 17 residues.

This clone was recorded only once. The chain carries TRBV24-1 and TRBJ2-1, with 14 bases fitting TRBD2. V was clipped by 3 bases and J by 9 bases; unmatched bases: 3. This CDR3 has 15 residues. Germline CDR1 and CDR2: KGHDR and SFDVKD. CDR3 nucleotide sequence: TGTGCCACCAGTGATACCGGGACTAGCGGGGGTGAGCAGTTCTTC. Protein: CATSDTGTSGGEQFF.

The chain has TRBV5-1 and TRBJ2-5, with D possibly TRBD2 on 6 matching bases. Trimming took off 0 bases at V and 2 bases at J, with 11 bases between the two ends. The CDR3 is 15 residues long. Germline V gives CDR1 SGHRS, CDR2 YFSETQ. In DNA form, the CDR3 reads TGCGCCAGCAGCTTGGGTAGCGGATCACAAGAGACCCAGTACTTC. Translated: CASSLGSGSQETQYF.

The chain carries TRBV15 and TRBJ2-7, with D perhaps matching TRBD2 (6 bases). The V gene's germline CDR1 is LNHNV and CDR2 YYDKDF (reference sequence). The ends were cut back, 1 base at V and 1 base at J, with 11 bases in the middle. The CDR3 is 15 residues long. CDR3 DNA: TGTGCCACCAGCAGAGCCCCCGGGACTTCCTACGAGCAGTACTTC. Residues: CATSRAPGTSYEQYF.

The gene calls are TRBV11-2 and TRBJ2-1; 7 bases agree with TRBD1. Per the germline V gene, CDR1 is SGHAT and CDR2 is FQNNGV. The CDR3 has 13 residues. Unmatched junction bases numbered 5, after V lost 3 bases and J lost 9 bases. The CDR3 reads CASSLTGQSEQFF. The DNA for the CDR3 is TGTGCCAGCAGCTTGACAGGGCAAAGTGAGCAGTTCTTC.

The chain uses TRBV9 and TRBJ1-4; unclear D gene. Trimming took off 4 bases at V and 7 bases at J, with 17 bases between the two ends. Per the germline V gene, CDR1 is SGDLS and CDR2 is YYNGEE. The CDR3 totals 15 residues. CDR3 region: CASSISGIAAEKLFF. The CDR3, as DNA: TGTGCCAGCAGCATATCCGGCATCGCGGCTGAAAAACTGTTTTTT.

The V and J genes are TRBV20-1 and TRBJ1-6, with a tentative D call TRBD1 (5 bases). V lost 3 bases to trimming and J lost 7 bases, with 13 bases between them. The CDR3 covers 14 residues. Germline assignment: CDR1 DFQATT and CDR2 SNEGSKA (reference sequence). The CDR3 DNA sequence: TGCAGTGCTAGTTCCCCAGGGTGGAATTCACCCCTCCACTTT. Encoded protein: CSASSPGWNSPLHF.

The chain couples TRBV9 to TRBJ1-2; D is undetermined. CDR1 is SGDLS, CDR2 YYNGEE, per germline. The ends were cut back, 0 bases at V and 0 bases at J, with 6 bases in the middle. CDR3 length: 14 residues. CDR3 coding DNA: TGTGCCAGCAGCGTAGATCCAGCTAACTATGGCTACACCTTC. Translated, it gives CASSVDPANYGYTF.

The chain joins TRBV13 to TRBJ1-3; D gene uncertain. Trimming stripped 5 bases from V and 1 base from J, with 9 bases between. Germline V gene lookup returns CDR1 PRHDT and CDR2 FYEKMQ (reference sequence). This CDR3 spans 14 amino acids. CDR3 bases: TGTGCCAGCAGCCCGCCGCGGTCTGGAAACACCATATATTTT. As protein: CASSPPRSGNTIYF.

This clone was counted only a few times. The gene calls are TRBV19 and TRBJ2-1; 8 bases line up with TRBD1. J gave up 6 bases and V 6 bases, and 7 bases lay outside the gene matches. Germline CDR1 is LNHDA and CDR2 is SQIVND (reference sequence). The CDR3 consists of 14 residues. CDR3 DNA sequence: TGTGCCAGTAGGCCGGGACAGGCCAGCAATGAGCAGTTCTTC. This codes for CASRPGQASNEQFF.

This clone was counted only a few times. The chain carries TRBV12-1 and TRBJ2-1; TRBD1, the D gene given by the table, was not confirmed from the DNA. TRBV12-1 is an annotated pseudogene. The CDR3 has 20 residues. The CDR3 bases are TGTGCCAGCAGCTATGAGACAGGGCTAGGTTCGGGTGGGTCCTACAATGAGCAGTTCTTC. Amino acid sequence: CASSYETGLGSGGSYNEQFF.

The chain employs TRBV6-5 and TRBJ1-1; 8 nucleotides agree with TRBD1. CDR1 is MNHEY, CDR2 SVGAGI, per germline. CDR3 length: 16 residues. J gave up 3 bases and V 2 bases, and 8 bases lay outside the gene matches. CDR3 sequence: CASSYRRTGGYTEAFF. Written as DNA, the CDR3 is TGTGCCAGCAGTTACCGTAGAACAGGGGGGTACACTGAAGCTTTCTTT.

The gene calls are TRBV7-8 and TRBJ2-1; TRBD2 matches at 8 bases. J was trimmed by 5 bases and V by 1 base; bases with no gene match: 7. Germline-derived CDR1 and CDR2 are SGHVS and FQNEAQ. This CDR3 spans 16 amino acids. This CDR3 is CASSLETGGPHNEQFF. CDR3 coding DNA: TGTGCCAGCAGCTTAGAAACGGGGGGGCCACACAATGAGCAGTTCTTC. Full variable domain (rest looked up from reference TRBV7-8 and TRBJ2-1): GAGVSQSPRYKVAKRGQDVALRCDPISGHVSLFWYQQALGQGPEFLTYFQNEAQLDKSGLPSDRFFAERPEGSVSTLKIQRTQQEDSAVYLCASSLETGGPHNEQFFGPGTRLTVL.

The chain couples TRBV19 to TRBJ2-7; 10 bases are shared with TRBD1. After removal of 4 bases from V and 5 bases from J, the junction contained 5 bases not matched to a gene. Germline-derived CDR1 and CDR2 are LNHDA and SQIVND (reference sequence). The CDR3 is 14 residues long. The CDR3 loop is CASSKDRGRNEQYF. In DNA form, the CDR3 reads TGTGCCAGTAGTAAGGACAGGGGGAGGAACGAGCAGTACTTC. The complete variable domain, with remaining parts taken from reference TRBV19 and TRBJ2-7, reads DGGITQSPKYLFRKEGQNVTLSCEQNLNHDAMYWYRQDPGQGLRLIYYSQIVNDFQKGDIAEGYSVSREKKESFPLTVTSAQKNPTAFYLCASSKDRGRNEQYFGPGTRLTVT.

The V call is TRBV18, the J call TRBJ1-2; D is undetermined. Germline V CDR1 and CDR2: KGHSH, LQKENI. The germline V and J ends were trimmed by 2 bases and 7 bases, with 14 bases remaining between them. This CDR3 region has 14 residues. For the CDR3, the DNA is TGTGCCAGCTCACCAGAGGTGGAGTACGGTGGCTACACCTTC. Translation gives CASSPEVEYGGYTF.

The chain couples TRBV7-8 to TRBJ1-2; TRBD1 might be the D (5 bases). This CDR3 spans 16 amino acids. Germline CDR1 SGHVS, CDR2 FQNEAQ. Trimming removed 1 base at V and 5 bases at J, with 17 bases between. CDR3 loop: CASSLGRRGRGYGYTF. CDR3 in DNA: TGTGCCAGCAGCTTAGGTCGGAGGGGAAGGGGTTATGGCTACACCTTC.

The V gene is TRBV7-8, the J gene TRBJ1-5, with D hard to call. Trimming left V 5 bases short and J 0 bases short, with 11 bases between. CDR1 is SGHVS and CDR2 is FQNEAQ in the germline V gene. The CDR3 contains 15 residues. This chain's CDR3 is CASSQNTNSNQPQHF. The CDR3 nucleotides are TGTGCCAGCAGCCAAAACACGAATAGCAATCAGCCCCAGCATTTT.

The chain joins TRBV9 to TRBJ2-7; 10 positions match TRBD1. The CDR3 contains 15 residues. Losses at the gene ends were 0 bases for V and 5 bases for J; bases not matched to a gene: 5. Looked up from germline, CDR1 is SGDLS and CDR2 is YYNGEE. The DNA of the CDR3 is TGTGCCAGCAGCGTAGGAGGGACAGGGGCGCACGAGCAGTACTTC. Its translation: CASSVGGTGAHEQYF.